What follows are 11 T cell receptor beta chains derived from one specimen sequenced in a study of T-cell reconstitution after alpha-beta-depleted transplantation in children. TCRbeta library construction was performed incorporating unique molecular identifiers. Using its own MiXCR run on the PCR reads, TCRdb lists one record per CDR3 protein. The data hold about 980,000 distinct CDR3 sequences, with about 29% observed a single time. The material sequenced was PBMCs, mostly from graft donor cells, taken 360 days after TCRalphabeta/CD19-depleted stem cell transplant. Receptors were obtained from a boy younger than two who had a stem cell transplant for SCID, so the T cells may come from the graft donor.

This clonotype was observed a handful of times. The chain carries TRBV5-1 and TRBJ1-1, with 7 bases fitting TRBD1. The V segment lost 1 base and the J segment 1 base; nucleotides outside the gene matches: 7. The CDR3 contains 16 residues. Germline V gene data show CDR1 as SGHRS and CDR2 as YFSETQ. The CDR3 DNA is TGCGCCAGCAGCTTGATCGCGGCAGGGGGGAACACTGAAGCTTTCTTT. This codes for CASSLIAAGGNTEAFF.

V gene TRBV20-1 combines with J gene TRBJ1-1; maybe TRBD1 (5 bases). Between the trimmed V and J ends, which lost 3 bases and 8 bases, there was a span of 25 bases. CDR1 DFQATT and CDR2 SNEGSKA come from the germline V gene (reference sequence). This CDR3 has 16 amino acids. CDR3 amino acids: CSASPPAPRVRGEAFF. The CDR3 DNA is TGCAGTGCTAGTCCTCCGGCCCCCAGGGTGCGCGGGGAAGCTTTCTTT.

The chain couples TRBV5-1 to TRBJ2-7; 9 bases fit TRBD2. The germline V gene has CDR1 SGHRS and CDR2 YFSETQ. This CDR3 has 14 amino acids. Trimming removed 1 base from V and 6 bases from J; junction bases left unmatched: 5. The CDR3 DNA reads as TGCGCCAGCAGCTTGACGGGACTAGCAAGCGAGCAGTACTTC. The encoded protein is CASSLTGLASEQYF.

The chain combines TRBV7-8 with TRBJ2-7; D is perhaps TRBD1 (6 bases). CDR3 size: 15 residues. V gave up 5 bases and J gave up 5 bases, with 19 bases separating them. In germline, CDR1 is SGHVS, CDR2 FQNEAQ. CDR3 sequence: CASSKRGRGFDEQYF. The CDR3 DNA sequence: TGTGCCAGCAGCAAACGGGGCAGGGGATTTGACGAGCAGTACTTC.

This clonotype was counted ten times or more. The rearrangement links TRBV10-3 to TRBJ2-1; 9 nucleotides line up with TRBD1. Germline-derived CDR1 and CDR2 are ENHRY and SYGVKD. The CDR3 runs 14 residues. V was pared by 10 bases and J by 6 bases, with 10 bases of the junction left unmatched. The CDR3 sequence: CATSEDRGGNEQFF. The CDR3 DNA sequence: TGTGCCACCAGCGAGGACAGGGGCGGCAATGAGCAGTTCTTC.

The chain combines TRBV10-3 with TRBJ1-1, with TRBD1 identical over 10 bases. In germline, CDR1 is ENHRY, CDR2 SYGVKD. After removal of 7 bases from V and 4 bases from J, the junction contained 6 bases not matched to a gene. The CDR3 extends over 14 amino acids. The CDR3 DNA reads as TGTGCCATCAAGGGACAGGGGCTGGCCACTGAAGCTTTCTTT. As protein: CAIKGQGLATEAFF.

This clonotype has only a few counts. This sequence joins TRBV5-5 and TRBJ1-1, with D possibly being TRBD1 (5 bases). The ends were cut back, 0 bases at V and 4 bases at J, with 22 bases in the middle. Germline assignment: CDR1 SGHKS and CDR2 YYEKEE (reference sequence). CDR3 length equals 18 residues. The CDR3 nucleotides are TGTGCCAGCAGCTTGGATGTCAACAGGCCGACCCGGAGCACTGAAGCTTTCTTT. It codes for CASSLDVNRPTRSTEAFF.

This sequence joins TRBV12-3 or TRBV12-4 and TRBJ2-2, with D possibly matching TRBD1 (6 bases). The V and J ends lost 4 bases and 1 base respectively, with 19 bases between them. The CDR3 covers 18 residues. CDR3 nucleotides: TGTGCCAGCAGTTCCGGTGGGGGCCTGAACCGGAACACCGGGGAGCTGTTTTTT. It encodes CASSSGGGLNRNTGELFF.

Concerning this clonotype: The junction shows a germline mismatch at one end, possibly a read error. The V and J genes are TRBV20-1 and TRBJ2-1; the D gene is possibly TRBD2 (5 bases). This CDR3 has 14 amino acids. Germline V gives CDR1 DFQATT, CDR2 SNEGSKA (reference sequence). The CDR3 is CSASPGLLGHERFF. In nucleotides, the CDR3 is TGCAGTGCTAGTCCTGGCCTACTAGGCCATGAGCGGTTCTTC.

This clonotype was detected a few times. V is TRBV7-7 and J is TRBJ2-6; D may match TRBD1 or TRBD2 (5 bases each). The germline V gene encodes CDR1 SSHAT and CDR2 FNYEAQ (reference sequence). V was shortened by 4 bases and J by 4 bases, with 14 bases between the two germline ends. CDR3 size: 16 residues. The CDR3 coding sequence is TGTGCCAGCAGCTGGAGATCAGGGACCGGGGCCAACGTCCTGACTTTC. It translates to CASSWRSGTGANVLTF.

The chain combines TRBV6-1 with TRBJ2-7; TRBD2 agrees at 10 bases. The V gene end was trimmed by 5 bases and the J gene end by 4 bases; junction bases not matched to a gene: 8. Germline V lookup: CDR1 MNHNS, CDR2 SASEGT. CDR3 length equals 15 residues. The CDR3 loop is CASSKGLADNYEQYF. Here the CDR3 DNA reads TGTGCCAGCAGTAAAGGACTAGCGGACAATTACGAGCAGTACTTC.